This T cell receptor beta chain was recovered during a study of early T cells in non-severe SARS-CoV-2 infection. The V gene lost 2 bases and the J gene lost 1 base, with 10 bases spanning the gap. The CDR3 runs 15 residues. Germline CDR1 and CDR2: SGHVS and FNYEAQ. There are many counts of this clonotype. TCRdb ran MiXCR on the 5' RACE reads and lists one entry per CDR3 protein. The repertoire has tens of thousands of distinct CDR3 sequences, around 9.7% of them found once; the top ten carry more than 20%. What was sequenced was whole blood. V and J are TRBV7-6 and TRBJ2-3; the D gene is possibly TRBD2 (6 bases). The receptor comes from an adult who was a healthcare worker with PCR-confirmed SARS-CoV-2 infection or an uninfected control (not recorded which). In DNA, the CDR3 is TGTGCCAGCAGCTTACGGGGGTCTGGCACAGATACGCAGTATTTT. Its protein product is CASSLRGSGTDTQYF. The full variable domain, rest sourced from reference TRBV7-6 and TRBJ2-3, is GAGVSQSPRYKVTKRGQDVALRCDPISGHVSLYWYRQALGQGPEFLTYFNYEAQQDKSGLPNDRFSAERPEGSISTLTIQRTEQRDSAMYRCASSLRGSGTDTQYFGPGTRLTVL.